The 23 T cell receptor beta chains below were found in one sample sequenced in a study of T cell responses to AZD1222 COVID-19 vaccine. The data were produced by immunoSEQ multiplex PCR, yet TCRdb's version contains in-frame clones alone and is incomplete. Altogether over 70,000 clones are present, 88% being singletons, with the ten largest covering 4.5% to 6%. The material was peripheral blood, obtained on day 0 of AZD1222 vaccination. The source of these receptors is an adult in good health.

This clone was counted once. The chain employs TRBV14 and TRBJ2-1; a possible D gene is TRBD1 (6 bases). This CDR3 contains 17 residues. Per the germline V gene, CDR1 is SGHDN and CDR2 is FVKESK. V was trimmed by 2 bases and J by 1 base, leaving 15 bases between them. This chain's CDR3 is CASSQSGWTASYNEQFF. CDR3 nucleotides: TGTGCCAGCAGCCAATCCGGCTGGACAGCGTCCTACAATGAGCAGTTCTTC.

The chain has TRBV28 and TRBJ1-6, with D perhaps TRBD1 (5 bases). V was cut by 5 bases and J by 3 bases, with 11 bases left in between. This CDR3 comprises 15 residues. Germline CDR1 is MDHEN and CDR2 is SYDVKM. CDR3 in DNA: TGTGCCAGCAGTCCCCCGACAGTCTATAATTCACCCCTCCACTTT. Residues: CASSPPTVYNSPLHF.

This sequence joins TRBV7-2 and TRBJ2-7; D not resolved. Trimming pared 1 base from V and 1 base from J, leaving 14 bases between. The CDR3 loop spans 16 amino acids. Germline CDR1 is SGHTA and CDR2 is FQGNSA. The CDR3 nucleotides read TGTGCCAGCAGCTTAGTGAAGTTACGAATATCCTACGAGCAGTACTTC. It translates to CASSLVKLRISYEQYF.

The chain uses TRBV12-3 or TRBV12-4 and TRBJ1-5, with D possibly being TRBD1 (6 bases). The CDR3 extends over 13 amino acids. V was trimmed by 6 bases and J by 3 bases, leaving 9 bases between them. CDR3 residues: CASSGQSNQPQHF. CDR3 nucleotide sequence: TGTGCCAGCAGCGGACAGTCCAATCAGCCCCAGCATTTT.

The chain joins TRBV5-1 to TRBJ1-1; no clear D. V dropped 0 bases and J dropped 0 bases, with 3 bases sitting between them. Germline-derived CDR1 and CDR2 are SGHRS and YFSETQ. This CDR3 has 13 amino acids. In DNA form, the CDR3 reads TGCGCCAGCAGCTTGGGGGTGAACACTGAAGCTTTCTTT. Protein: CASSLGVNTEAFF. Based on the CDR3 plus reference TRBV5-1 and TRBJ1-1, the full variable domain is KAGVTQTPRYLIKTRGQQVTLSCSPISGHRSVSWYQQTPGQGLQFLFEYFSETQRNKGNFPGRFSGRQFSNSRSEMNVSTLELGDSALYLCASSLGVNTEAFFGQGTRLTVV.

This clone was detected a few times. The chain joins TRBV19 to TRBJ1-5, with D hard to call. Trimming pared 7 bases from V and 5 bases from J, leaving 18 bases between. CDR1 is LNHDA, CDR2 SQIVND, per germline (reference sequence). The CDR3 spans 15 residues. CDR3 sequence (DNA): TGTGCCAGTATGGGGAGGAGGTTTGGGGATCAGCCCCAGCATTTT. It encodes CASMGRRFGDQPQHF.

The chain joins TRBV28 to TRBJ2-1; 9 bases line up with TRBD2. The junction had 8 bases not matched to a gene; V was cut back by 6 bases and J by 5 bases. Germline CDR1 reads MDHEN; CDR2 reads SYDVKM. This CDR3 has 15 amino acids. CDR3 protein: CASSPGTSMDNEQFF. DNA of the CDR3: TGTGCCAGCAGCCCCGGGACTAGCATGGACAATGAGCAGTTCTTC.

The CDR3 DNA reads as TGTGCCAGCAGCCCACTAGCGGGAGACGATGAGCAGTTCTTC. Translated, it gives CASSPLAGDDEQFF. This rearrangement joins TRBV9 to TRBJ2-1; TRBD2 aligns across 11 bases. This CDR3 has 14 residues. The V gene end was trimmed by 4 bases and the J gene end by 8 bases; junction bases not matched to a gene: 5. CDR1 is SGDLS and CDR2 is YYNGEE in the germline V gene.

The CDR3, as DNA: TGTGCCAGCAGCTTTACCGGGGACAATGAGCAGTTCTTC. It yields the protein CASSFTGDNEQFF. The V call is TRBV7-9, the J call TRBJ2-1; D may be TRBD2 (5 bases). V lost 3 bases to trimming and J lost 5 bases, with 8 bases between them. Germline lookup yields CDR1 SEHNR and CDR2 FQNEAQ (reference sequence). This CDR3 region has 13 residues.

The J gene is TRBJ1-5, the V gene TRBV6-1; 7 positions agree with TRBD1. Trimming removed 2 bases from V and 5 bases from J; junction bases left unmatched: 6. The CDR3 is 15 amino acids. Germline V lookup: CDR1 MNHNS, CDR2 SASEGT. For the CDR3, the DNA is TGTGCCAGCAGTGAAACCGGGACAGAGGATCAGCCCCAGCATTTT. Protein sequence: CASSETGTEDQPQHF.

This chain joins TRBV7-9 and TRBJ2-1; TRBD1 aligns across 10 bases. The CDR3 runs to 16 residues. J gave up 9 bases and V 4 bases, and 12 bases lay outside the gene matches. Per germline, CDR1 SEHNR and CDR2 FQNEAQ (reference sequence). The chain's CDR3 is CASSSMSRDRGGEQFF. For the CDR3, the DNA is TGTGCCAGCAGCTCCATGTCCCGGGACAGGGGAGGTGAGCAGTTCTTC.

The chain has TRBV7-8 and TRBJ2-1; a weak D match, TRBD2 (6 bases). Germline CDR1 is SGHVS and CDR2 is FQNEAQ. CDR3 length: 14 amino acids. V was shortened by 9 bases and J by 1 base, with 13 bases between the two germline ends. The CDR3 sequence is CASRAGTSYNEQFF. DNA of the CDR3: TGTGCCAGTCGGGCCGGGACTTCCTACAATGAGCAGTTCTTC.

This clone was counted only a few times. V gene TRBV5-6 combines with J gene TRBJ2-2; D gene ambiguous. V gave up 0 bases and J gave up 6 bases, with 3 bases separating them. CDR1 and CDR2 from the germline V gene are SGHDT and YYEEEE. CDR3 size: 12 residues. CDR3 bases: TGTGCCAGCAGCTTGGGCCCCGGGGAGCTGTTTTTT. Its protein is CASSLGPGELFF.

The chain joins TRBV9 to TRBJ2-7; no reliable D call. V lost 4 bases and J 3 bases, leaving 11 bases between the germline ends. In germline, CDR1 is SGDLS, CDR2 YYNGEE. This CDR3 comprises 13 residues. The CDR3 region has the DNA TGTGCCAGCAGCCGCTCACTTAGCTACGAGCAGTACTTC. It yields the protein CASSRSLSYEQYF.

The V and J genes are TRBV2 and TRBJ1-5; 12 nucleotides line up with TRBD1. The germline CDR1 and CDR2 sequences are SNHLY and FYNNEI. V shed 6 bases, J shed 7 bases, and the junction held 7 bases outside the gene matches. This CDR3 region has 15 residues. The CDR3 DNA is TGTGCCAGCAGAGCCGGGACAGGGGGCGAGCAGCCCCAGCATTTT. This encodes CASRAGTGGEQPQHF.

The CDR3 loop is CASSLSQSLSYEQYF. The CDR3 DNA is TGTGCCAGCAGTTTAAGCCAGTCCTTATCCTACGAGCAGTACTTC. The gene calls are TRBV27 and TRBJ2-7; no clear D. Trimming removed 2 bases from V and 1 base from J, with 12 bases in between. CDR3 length: 15 amino acids. Germline loops: CDR1 MNHEY, CDR2 SMNVEV (reference sequence).

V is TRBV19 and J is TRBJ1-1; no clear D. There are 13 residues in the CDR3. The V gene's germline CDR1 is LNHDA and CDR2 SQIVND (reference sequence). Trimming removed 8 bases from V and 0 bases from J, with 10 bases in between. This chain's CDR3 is CASAPYMNTEAFF. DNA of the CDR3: TGTGCCAGTGCCCCTTATATGAACACTGAAGCTTTCTTT.

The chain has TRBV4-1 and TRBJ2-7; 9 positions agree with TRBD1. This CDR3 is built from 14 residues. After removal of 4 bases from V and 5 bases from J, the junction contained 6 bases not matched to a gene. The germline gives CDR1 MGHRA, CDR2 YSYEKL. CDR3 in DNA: TGCGCCAGCAGCCTTACTGGGACAGGGAACGAGCAGTACTTC. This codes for CASSLTGTGNEQYF.

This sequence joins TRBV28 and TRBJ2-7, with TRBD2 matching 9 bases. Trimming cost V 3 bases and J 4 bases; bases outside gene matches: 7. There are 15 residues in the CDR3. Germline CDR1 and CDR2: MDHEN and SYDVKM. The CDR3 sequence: CASSFGVAGVYEQYF. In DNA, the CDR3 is TGTGCCAGCAGTTTCGGGGTAGCGGGAGTGTACGAGCAGTACTTC. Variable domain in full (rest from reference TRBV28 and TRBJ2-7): DVKVTQSSRYLVKRTGEKVFLECVQDMDHENMFWYRQDPGLGLRLIYFSYDVKMKEKGDIPEGYSVSREKKERFSLILESASTNQTSMYLCASSFGVAGVYEQYFGPGTRLTVT.

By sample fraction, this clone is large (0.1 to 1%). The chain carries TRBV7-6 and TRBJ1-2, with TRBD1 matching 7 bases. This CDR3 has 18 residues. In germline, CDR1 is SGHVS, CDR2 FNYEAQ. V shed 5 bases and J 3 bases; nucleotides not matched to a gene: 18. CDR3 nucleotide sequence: TGTGCCAGCAGCCCCGCCCTCGCAGGGGGGAAGGGAGACTATGGCTACACCTTC. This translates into CASSPALAGGKGDYGYTF.

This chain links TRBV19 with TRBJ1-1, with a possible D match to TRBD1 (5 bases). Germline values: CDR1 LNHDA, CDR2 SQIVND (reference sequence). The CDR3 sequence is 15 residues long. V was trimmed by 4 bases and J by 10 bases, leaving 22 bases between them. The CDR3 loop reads CASSRRGAGLIGAFF. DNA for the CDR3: TGTGCCAGTAGTAGGAGGGGTGCTGGGCTGATTGGAGCTTTCTTT.

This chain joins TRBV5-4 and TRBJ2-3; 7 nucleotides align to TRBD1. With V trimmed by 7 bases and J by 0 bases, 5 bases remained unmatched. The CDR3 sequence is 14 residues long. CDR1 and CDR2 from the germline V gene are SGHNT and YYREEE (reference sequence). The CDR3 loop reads CASFDRESTDTQYF. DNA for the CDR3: TGTGCCAGCTTCGACAGGGAAAGCACAGATACGCAGTATTTT.

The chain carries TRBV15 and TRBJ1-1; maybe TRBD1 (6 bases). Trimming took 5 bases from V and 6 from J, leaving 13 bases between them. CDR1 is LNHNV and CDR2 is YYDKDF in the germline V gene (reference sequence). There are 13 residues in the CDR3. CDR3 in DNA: TGTGCCACCAGCTCTAACAGGGCCTCTGAAGCTTTCTTT. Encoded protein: CATSSNRASEAFF.